This TCR beta chain was observed in a study of control samples from healthy donors and cancer patients. Sequencing used immunoSEQ multiplex PCR; TCRdb keeps in-frame clones, though not all of them. Of approximately 130,000 clones in the sample, approximately 87% were seen once. This CDR3 spans 13 amino acids. V lost 2 bases, J lost 5 bases, and 9 bases lay in between. The germline CDR1 and CDR2 sequences are MNHEY and SVGAGI. The V call is TRBV6-5, the J call TRBJ1-1; a weak D match, TRBD1 (6 bases). This receptor was identified in a man aged 30-40 years in good health. Sequencing input: blood. CDR3: CASSYRDKTEAFF. The CDR3 DNA follows: TGTGCCAGCAGTTACCGGGACAAAACTGAAGCTTTCTTT.